This TCR beta chain was sequenced during a study of regulatory T cells in long-lasting Graves disease. This CDR3 region has 17 residues. V lost 2 bases and J 6 bases, leaving 19 bases between the germline ends. Germline V gene sequence: CDR1 MGHRA, CDR2 YSYEKL. Many counts were recorded for this clonotype. The time point: newly diagnosed GD, antithyroid drugs for less than 3 months. Extracted RNA from PBMCs served as the source of the TCR library. Construction of TCR beta libraries relied on iRepertoire HTBI primers and on Arm-PCR targeting CDR3 regions. TCRdb used MiXCR to reprocess the multiplex PCR reads, holding one entry per CDR3 protein. The table has approximately 210,000 distinct CDR3 sequences, about 17% seen once; the top ten hold more than 20%.

The clonotype was recovered from a female donor with Graves disease. The material was peripheral blood mononuclear cells (PBMCs), obtained at new diagnosis, from a patient treated with antithyroid drugs. The J gene is TRBJ2-2, the V gene TRBV4-1, with D perhaps TRBD1 (6 bases). This chain's CDR3 is CASSQSQALRGPGELFF. CDR3 nucleotides: TGCGCCAGCAGCCAATCACAGGCCCTCAGGGGTCCCGGGGAGCTGTTTTTT.